This T cell receptor (beta chain) was sequenced during a study of T cells after posttransplantation cyclophosphamide. As regards this clone: Its antigen is as yet unknown.

Whole-study findings and limits: Recipient CMV seropositivity and CMV reactivation strongly tracked TRB clonality. TRB overlap between skin or GI tissue T cells and blood was limited. Donor CD8+ memory clones often dominated recipient blood repertoires at later times.

The CDR3 runs to 17 residues. Germline loops: CDR1 SGDLS, CDR2 YYNGEE. The V gene lost 0 bases and the J gene lost 5 bases, with 17 bases spanning the gap. Busulfan-fludarabine conditioning, marrow transplant, and cyclophosphamide on days +3 and +4 were administered. Repertoires were generated with immunoSEQ multiplex PCR, while TCRdb's copy carries only in-frame clones and drops some. Here the sample spans tens of thousands of clones, about 90% being singletons. This TCR derives from a male patient aged 55 to 69 who received an allogeneic stem cell transplant from a related donor and was CMV-positive. Among the T cells, some may be from the graft donor. This rearrangement joins TRBV9 to TRBJ2-2, with D possibly being TRBD2 (5 bases). Sequencing used PBMCs, obtained about 62 days after allogeneic stem cell transplant with posttransplant cyclophosphamide. CDR3 protein: CASSVGATLVQTGELFF. The CDR3 DNA follows: TGTGCCAGCAGCGTAGGCGCGACACTAGTCCAGACCGGGGAGCTGTTTTTT.